Following are 20 T cell receptor beta chains from one sample sequenced in a study of regulatory T cells in long-lasting Graves disease. Indicated time point: newly diagnosed GD, antithyroid drugs for less than 3 months. PBMC-extracted RNA yielded the TCR library. Both iRepertoire HTBI primers and Arm-PCR of CDR3 regions were used to build the TCR beta libraries. TCRdb re-called the multiplex PCR reads through MiXCR, storing one row per CDR3 protein. This table has about 400,000 distinct CDR3 sequences, 15% to 19% appearing once. The starting material was peripheral blood mononuclear cells (PBMCs), obtained at new diagnosis, from a patient treated with antithyroid drugs. These receptors originate from a female donor with Graves disease.

There are a few counts of this clonotype. Given a much more abundant clone one base away, this may be a read error. V is TRBV7-2 and J is TRBJ2-3; 7 nucleotides match TRBD2. V shed 2 bases and J 3 bases; nucleotides not matched to a gene: 5. Germline CDR1 and CDR2: SGHTA and FQGNSA. The CDR3 has 15 residues. Here the CDR3 DNA reads TGTGCCAGCAGCTTAACGGCGGGAGAAACAGATACGCAGTATTTT. Protein: CASSLTAGETDTQYF.

This clonotype was picked up many times. The CDR3 region is CASSFGRNNQPQHF. The CDR3 nucleotides read TGTGCCAGCAGTTTCGGCCGGAACAATCAGCCCCAGCATTTT. V gene TRBV12-3 or TRBV12-4 combines with J gene TRBJ1-5; D gene unclear. V shed 3 bases and J shed 3 bases, with 9 bases lying between them. The CDR3 is 14 amino acids.

This clonotype was counted many times. The J gene is TRBJ1-2, the V gene TRBV20-1; D call uncertain. Germline CDR1 DFQATT, CDR2 SNEGSKA (reference sequence). Trimming removed 0 bases from V and 8 bases from J, with 7 bases in between. This CDR3 has 11 residues. The CDR3 here is CSARDPVGYTF. Written as DNA, the CDR3 is TGCAGTGCTAGAGATCCAGTAGGCTACACCTTC.

This clonotype has just one count. The genes are TRBV28 and TRBJ2-1; D is uncertain. Between the trimmed V and J ends, which lost 3 bases and 3 bases, there was a span of 15 bases. Per germline, CDR1 MDHEN and CDR2 SYDVKM. The CDR3 consists of 16 residues. The CDR3 DNA reads TGTGCCAGCAGTTTGGGTTTGAGACAAGACTACAATGAGCAGTTCTTC. As protein: CASSLGLRQDYNEQFF.

The sample holds a few counts of this clonotype. CDR3 protein: CASSRQTGTGYEQYF. The CDR3 DNA is TGTGCCAGCAGCCGCCAGACAGGAACGGGCTACGAGCAGTACTTC. This chain connects TRBV6-1 to TRBJ2-7; D might be TRBD1 (6 bases). Germline V gives CDR1 MNHNS, CDR2 SASEGT. There are 15 residues in the CDR3. Trimming cost V 6 bases and J 3 bases, with 18 bases left between them.

The J gene is TRBJ2-2, the V gene TRBV19, with 7 bases that match TRBD1. The germline gives CDR1 LNHDA, CDR2 SQIVND (reference sequence). V trimming: 6 bases; J trimming: 5 bases; junction bases outside the gene matches: 3. The CDR3 totals 13 residues. The CDR3 reads CASRRQGTGELFF. CDR3 nucleotides: TGTGCCAGTAGACGACAGGGAACCGGGGAGCTGTTTTTT.

With regard to this clonotype: With only one base between it and a far larger clone, this is likely a read error. The rearrangement links TRBV7-2 to TRBJ1-2; a weak D match, TRBD1 (6 bases). CDR1 and CDR2 (germline): SGHTA, FQGNSA. V lost 4 bases and J lost 2, with 8 bases in between. This CDR3 comprises 13 residues. CDR3 in amino acids: CASSWDMNYGYTF. The CDR3 DNA sequence: TGTGCCAGCAGCTGGGACATGAACTATGGCTACACCTTC. Looking up the rest from reference TRBV7-2 and TRBJ1-2 gives the full variable domain: GAGVSQSPSNKVTEKGKDVELRCDPISGHTALYWYRQSLGQGLEFLIYFQGNSAPDKSGLPSDRFSAERTGGSVSTLTIQRTQQEDSAVYLCASSWDMNYGYTFGSGTRLTVV.

The CDR3 DNA follows: TGTGCCAGCAGTCAGCGAGGATCCACCCCATCCGACGAGCAGTACTTC. Translation: CASSQRGSTPSDEQYF. The chain employs TRBV27 and TRBJ2-7; unclear D gene. V gave up 5 bases and J gave up 5 bases, with 22 bases separating them. Germline V gives CDR1 MNHEY, CDR2 SMNVEV (reference sequence). The CDR3 sequence is 16 residues long.

This clonotype was counted ten times or more. The chain recombines TRBV20-1 with TRBJ1-6, with TRBD1 matching 9 bases. With V trimmed by 1 base and J by 2 bases, 3 bases remained unmatched. CDR1 is DFQATT, CDR2 SNEGSKA, per germline (reference sequence). This CDR3 contains 16 residues. For the CDR3, the DNA is TGCAGTGCTAGAGTAGACAGGGGGACCTATAATTCACCCCTCCACTTT. It yields the protein CSARVDRGTYNSPLHF.

This clonotype turned up a few times. The V gene is TRBV7-2, the J gene TRBJ2-1, with 12 bases matching TRBD2. The CDR3 sequence is 17 residues long. The V and J ends lost 1 base and 4 bases, in that order; junction bases with no gene match: 5. Germline assignment: CDR1 SGHTA and CDR2 FQGNSA. In DNA, the CDR3 is TGTGCCAGCAGCTTAGTCATGCTAGCGGGAGGGTACAATGAGCAGTTCTTC. Amino acid sequence: CASSLVMLAGGYNEQFF.

This clonotype was detected many times. V usage is TRBV5-1 and J usage is TRBJ1-3; TRBD1 agrees at 9 bases. Germline CDR1 reads SGHRS; CDR2 reads YFSETQ. V lost 3 bases to trimming and J lost 0 bases; unmatched junction nucleotides: 10. The CDR3 runs to 18 residues. CDR3 residues: CASSSYPGTGSSGNTIYF. CDR3 coding DNA: TGCGCCAGCAGCTCTTACCCCGGGACAGGGAGCTCTGGAAACACCATATATTTT.

There are a few counts of this clonotype. The chain employs TRBV19 and TRBJ2-2, with D hard to call. Germline-derived CDR1 and CDR2 are LNHDA and SQIVND (reference sequence). With 9 bases removed from V and 2 bases from J, the gap between germline ends came to 7 bases. The length of the CDR3 is 12 residues. The CDR3 sequence: CARTSNTGELFF. The CDR3 DNA sequence: TGTGCCAGGACCTCAAACACCGGGGAGCTGTTTTTT.

At least ten counts were recorded for this clonotype. The V call is TRBV12-3 or TRBV12-4, the J call TRBJ2-7, with D perhaps matching TRBD1 (5 bases). Deletions cut 4 bases from V and 7 bases from J, with 17 bases between. This CDR3 spans 14 amino acids. The DNA for the CDR3 is TGTGCCAGCAGTTCAAGGGGCGCTCCCGGGGAGCAGTACTTC. Translation: CASSSRGAPGEQYF.

V is TRBV3-1 and J is TRBJ2-4, with D perhaps assigned TRBD1 or TRBD2 (6 bases each). This CDR3 contains 18 residues. V shed 8 bases and J shed 8 bases, with 31 bases lying between them. Germline assignment: CDR1 LGHDT and CDR2 YNNKEL (reference sequence). This CDR3 is CASEPSWRGGRSGDIQYF. The CDR3 bases are TGTGCCAGCGAGCCAAGTTGGAGAGGGGGGCGAAGTGGGGACATTCAGTACTTC.

J is TRBJ1-1 and V is TRBV7-9; D is possibly TRBD1 (5 bases). Germline V gene sequence: CDR1 SEHNR, CDR2 FQNEAQ (reference sequence). This CDR3 has 14 amino acids. Trimming removed 2 bases at V and 5 bases at J, with 12 bases between. In nucleotides, the CDR3 is TGTGCCAGCAGCTTATCGTCAGGGACGACTGAAGCTTTCTTT. Protein product: CASSLSSGTTEAFF.

With respect to this clonotype: A far larger clone is just one base off, so this is likely a read error. The CDR3 region has the DNA TGTGCCGGCAGGACCACGGGAGGGCCTCGGGAGCAGTTCTTC. Protein product: CAGRTTGGPREQFF. The rearrangement joins TRBV11-1 to TRBJ2-1; 8 nucleotides agree with TRBD2. The CDR3 is made up of 14 amino acids. The germline V gene encodes CDR1 SGHAT and CDR2 FQDESV (reference sequence).

The chain combines TRBV15 with TRBJ2-1, with 8 nucleotides matching TRBD1. Germline V CDR1 and CDR2: LNHNV, YYDKDF (reference sequence). The CDR3 consists of 16 residues. V lost 4 bases, J lost 6 bases, and 11 bases stayed unmatched. The CDR3 DNA is TGTGCCACCAGCATCTTCACCGGACAGGGATCCAATGAGCAGTTCTTC. Protein product: CATSIFTGQGSNEQFF.

CDR3 region: CASSPISSGNTIYF. The CDR3 DNA follows: TGTGCCAGCAGTCCGATTTCCTCTGGAAACACCATATATTTT. The chain couples TRBV28 to TRBJ1-3, with no clear D. V lost 5 bases and J 0 bases, leaving 8 bases between the germline ends. The CDR3 is 14 residues long. Germline lookup yields CDR1 MDHEN and CDR2 SYDVKM.

This rearrangement joins TRBV29-1 to TRBJ2-5, with 8 bases that match TRBD1. The CDR3 covers 14 residues. V shed 5 bases and J 5 bases; nucleotides not matched to a gene: 10. The germline gives CDR1 SQVTM, CDR2 ANQGSEA. The chain's CDR3 is CSVQGRTGGETQYF. The DNA for the CDR3 is TGCAGCGTTCAGGGGAGAACAGGGGGGGAGACCCAGTACTTC.

This clonotype came up many times. The chain has TRBV27 and TRBJ1-1, with a tentative D call TRBD1 (6 bases). The V and J ends lost 7 bases and 4 bases respectively, with 19 bases between them. The CDR3 extends over 15 amino acids. CDR1 is MNHEY and CDR2 is SMNVEV in the germline V gene (reference sequence). Here the CDR3 reads CASTGGDNRVTEAFF. The CDR3 DNA reads as TGTGCCAGCACGGGAGGGGACAATCGTGTCACTGAAGCTTTCTTT.